These 29 T cell receptor beta chains were all obtained from the same sample, sequenced in a study of PD-1 blockade in classical Hodgkin lymphoma. Relapses following autologous stem cell transplantation were seen in all patients, with brentuximab vedotin exposure varying. Sequencing used immunoSEQ multiplex PCR; TCRdb keeps in-frame clones, though not all of them. The sample records 45,000 to 55,000 clones, over 70% being singletons. Sequencing was performed on peripheral blood mononuclear cells (PBMCs), taken at baseline. The receptors originated from a human donor with classical Hodgkin lymphoma.

This clone was counted once. V and J are TRBV2 and TRBJ2-3; D might be TRBD1 (5 bases). The V end lost 0 bases, the J end lost 0 bases, and 13 bases lay between the germline ends. This CDR3 region has 17 residues. Germline values: CDR1 SNHLY, CDR2 FYNNEI. The CDR3 DNA sequence: TGTGCCAGCAGTGAAGCGGAAAAGGGGCCTAGCACAGATACGCAGTATTTT. Translation: CASSEAEKGPSTDTQYF.

The chain carries TRBV11-2 and TRBJ2-2; D possibly uses TRBD1 or TRBD2 (6 bases each). V lost 3 bases to trimming and J lost 6 bases, with 17 bases between them. The CDR3 totals 16 residues. Germline V lookup: CDR1 SGHAT, CDR2 FQNNGV. This CDR3 is CASSFRDSGASGELFF. The CDR3 nucleotides are TGTGCCAGCAGCTTCCGGGACTCAGGGGCATCCGGGGAGCTGTTTTTT.

The chain recombines TRBV23-1 with TRBJ2-5; D unresolved. TRBV23-1 is an open reading frame, and its role is uncertain. The CDR3 runs 12 residues. Trimming shortened V by 5 bases and J by 5 bases, and 9 bases separated the two germline ends. The CDR3 coding sequence is TGCGCCAGCAGTACCTTGCCGGAGACCCAGTACTTC. It yields the protein CASSTLPETQYF.

The chain links TRBV18 to TRBJ2-7, with a possible D match to TRBD1 (8 bases). The germline V gene encodes CDR1 KGHSH and CDR2 LQKENI. V was pared by 3 bases and J by 6 bases, with 15 bases between. The CDR3 sequence is 14 residues long. CDR3 amino acids: CASSPLNRGGEQYV. The CDR3 DNA reads TGTGCCAGCTCACCCTTGAACAGGGGGGGCGAGCAGTACGTC.

This chain links TRBV11-2 with TRBJ2-3; TRBD1 aligns across 11 bases. Trimming removed 5 bases from V and 8 bases from J; junction bases left unmatched: 12. This CDR3 has 16 residues. Germline V gene data show CDR1 as SGHAT and CDR2 as FQNNGV. The CDR3 loop reads CASSRPQGTGGRTQYF. The CDR3 region has the DNA TGTGCCAGCAGCCGGCCTCAAGGGACAGGGGGGCGTACGCAGTATTTT.

The chain couples TRBV27 to TRBJ2-1; TRBD2 aligns across 7 bases. This CDR3 contains 14 residues. Germline CDR1 and CDR2: MNHEY and SMNVEV (reference sequence). The V and J ends lost 2 bases and 5 bases, in that order; junction bases with no gene match: 3. The CDR3 here is CASSLGLADNEQFF. Here the CDR3 DNA reads TGTGCCAGCAGTTTAGGGCTAGCGGACAATGAGCAGTTCTTC.

This clone is deemed medium-sized. The V call is TRBV4-2, the J call TRBJ2-6, with no clear D. Trimming took 0 bases from V and 1 from J, leaving 7 bases between them. The germline CDR1 and CDR2 sequences are LGHNA and YNFKEQ. The CDR3 loop spans 16 amino acids. As DNA, the CDR3 is TGTGCCAGCAGCCAAGAAATAGGATCTGGGGCCAACGTCCTGACTTTC. This sequence encodes CASSQEIGSGANVLTF.

In DNA form, the CDR3 reads TGTGCCATCAGTGAGACCCGACTTAATCAGAACTACGAGCAGTACTTC. Translation: CAISETRLNQNYEQYF. The chain recombines TRBV10-3 with TRBJ2-7; D not certain. V was trimmed by 2 bases and J by 3 bases, leaving 17 bases between them. This CDR3 is 16 amino acids long. CDR1 is ENHRY and CDR2 is SYGVKD in the germline V gene.

This clone appeared once. The rearrangement links TRBV11-3 to TRBJ1-1; D unresolved. CDR3 length: 12 residues. The germline V gene encodes CDR1 SGHNT and CDR2 YENEEA. Trimming pared 0 bases from V and 8 bases from J, leaving 7 bases between. The CDR3 bases are TGTGCCAGCAGCTTAGATAATGGAGAAGCTTTCTTT. Amino acids: CASSLDNGEAFF.

The chain links TRBV5-6 to TRBJ2-7, with D hard to call. The germline gives CDR1 SGHDT, CDR2 YYEEEE. The CDR3 has 15 residues. V was shortened by 0 bases and J by 0 bases, with 10 bases between the two germline ends. The CDR3 DNA reads TGTGCCAGCAGCTTGGAGCCTGGGGACTCCTACGAGCAGTACTTC. Its protein is CASSLEPGDSYEQYF. Variable domain in full (rest from reference TRBV5-6 and TRBJ2-7): DAGVTQSPTHLIKTRGQQVTLRCSPKSGHDTVSWYQQALGQGPQFIFQYYEEEERQRGNFPDRFSGHQFPNYSSELNVNALLLGDSALYLCASSLEPGDSYEQYFGPGTRLTVT.

The sample holds a few counts of this clone. The CDR3 DNA reads as TGTGCCAGCAGCCAAGGACGTGTGGGATTGGCTGAAGCTTTCTTT. Its translation: CASSQGRVGLAEAFF. The chain couples TRBV11-3 to TRBJ1-1; no firm D call. This CDR3 comprises 15 residues. CDR1 is SGHNT and CDR2 is YENEEA in the germline V gene. With 5 bases removed from V and 6 bases from J, the gap between germline ends came to 19 bases. The variable domain in full, completed from reference TRBV11-3 and TRBJ1-1, reads EAGVVQSPRYKIIEKKQPVAFWCNPISGHNTLYWYLQNLGQGPELLIRYENEEAVDDSQLPKDRFSAERLKGVDSTLKIQPAELGDSAVYLCASSQGRVGLAEAFFGQGTRLTVV.

This rearrangement joins TRBV7-8 to TRBJ2-6; a weak D match, TRBD1 (5 bases). Germline CDR1 SGHVS, CDR2 FQNEAQ. V dropped 6 bases and J dropped 0 bases, with 18 bases sitting between them. There are 18 residues in the CDR3. CDR3 protein: CASRKGEGDLSGANVLTF. In DNA, the CDR3 is TGTGCCAGCAGGAAAGGGGAAGGGGATCTCTCTGGGGCCAACGTCCTGACTTTC.

The J gene is TRBJ1-3, the V gene TRBV21-1. TRBV21-1 is a known pseudogene. This CDR3 spans 15 amino acids. The CDR3 sequence is CASSGKVSSGNTIYF. The CDR3 DNA sequence: TGTGCCAGCAGCGGGAAGGTTAGCTCTGGAAACACCATATATTTT.

V gene TRBV7-6 combines with J gene TRBJ1-1; D is uncertain. Trimming removed 1 base at V and 3 bases at J, with 9 bases between. This CDR3 contains 14 residues. The germline V gene has CDR1 SGHVS and CDR2 FNYEAQ. The CDR3 spells CASSLDGPYTEAFF. CDR3 coding DNA: TGTGCCAGCAGCTTAGATGGACCATACACTGAAGCTTTCTTT.

The rearrangement joins TRBV27 to TRBJ1-2; 9 positions agree with TRBD1. Germline trimming cut 3 bases from V and 5 bases from J; bases unmatched to any gene: 7. This CDR3 comprises 15 residues. CDR1 and CDR2 (germline): MNHEY, SMNVEV (reference sequence). The CDR3 sequence: CASSFTGTGNYGYTF. CDR3 coding DNA: TGTGCCAGCAGTTTTACCGGGACAGGGAATTATGGCTACACCTTC.

As to this clone: Germline is not matched at one junction end, which may reflect a read error. The chain has TRBV7-7 and TRBJ2-5, with TRBD2 identical over 8 bases. Germline V gene data show CDR1 as SSHAT and CDR2 as FNYEAQ (reference sequence). The CDR3 has 17 amino acids. The CDR3 region is CASSQFAGGGPGETQYF. Written as DNA, the CDR3 is TGTGCTAGCAGCCAATTTGCGGGGGGAGGGCCAGGAGAGACCCAGTACTTC. The variable domain in full, with the rest retrieved from reference TRBV7-7 and TRBJ2-5, is GAGVSQSPRYKVTKRGQDVTLRCDPISSHATLYWYQQALGQGPEFLTYFNYEAQPDKSGLPSDRFSAERPEGSISTLTIQRTEQRDSAMYRCASSQFAGGGPGETQYFGPGTRLLVL.

The chain recombines TRBV5-1 with TRBJ2-1, with TRBD2 matching 9 bases. The CDR3 covers 16 residues. Trimming removed 0 bases from V and 7 bases from J; junction bases left unmatched: 8. CDR1 is SGHRS and CDR2 is YFSETQ in the germline V gene. The CDR3 spells CASSLDPAGGRNEQFF. As DNA, the CDR3 is TGCGCCAGCAGCTTGGATCCAGCGGGAGGTAGGAATGAGCAGTTCTTC.

The chain carries TRBV29-1 and TRBJ2-6; D not certain. The ends were cut back, 7 bases at V and 0 bases at J, with 4 bases in the middle. The V gene's germline CDR1 is SQVTM and CDR2 ANQGSEA. This CDR3 spans 12 amino acids. CDR3 coding DNA: TGCAGCGCTCTCTCTGGGGCCAACGTCCTGACTTTC. Protein product: CSALSGANVLTF.

The chain couples TRBV4-1 to TRBJ2-4; tentatively, D is TRBD1 or TRBD2 (5 bases each). Trimming pared 3 bases from V and 3 bases from J, leaving 12 bases between. Germline V gives CDR1 MGHRA, CDR2 YSYEKL. This CDR3 is built from 15 residues. The CDR3, as DNA: TGCGCCAGCAGCCAGGGGACCGCCGGCAAAAACATTCAGTACTTC. It yields the protein CASSQGTAGKNIQYF.

V and J are TRBV27 and TRBJ1-2; the match to TRBD1 covers 8 bases. With 10 bases clipped from V and 8 bases from J, the junction kept 12 bases outside the gene matches. The CDR3 contains 13 residues. Germline-derived CDR1 and CDR2 are MNHEY and SMNVEV (reference sequence). CDR3 nucleotides: TGTGCCACTTCCCGGGACAGGCTTCAAGGCTACACCTTC. Amino acid sequence: CATSRDRLQGYTF.

The rearrangement links TRBV25-1 to TRBJ2-5; no definite D call. Germline-derived CDR1 and CDR2 are MGHDK and SYGVNS. Trimming cost V 3 bases and J 4 bases, with 21 bases left between them. The CDR3 spans 17 residues. The CDR3 coding sequence is TGTGCCAGCAGTGAGAATAAGGGAACGGCGGTTTTAGAGACCCAGTACTTC. This sequence encodes CASSENKGTAVLETQYF. Drawing the rest from reference TRBV25-1 and TRBJ2-5, the complete variable domain is EADIYQTPRYLVIGTGKKITLECSQTMGHDKMYWYQQDPGMELHLIHYSYGVNSTEKGDLSSESTVSRIRTEHFPLTLESARPSHTSQYLCASSENKGTAVLETQYFGPGTRLLVL.

The chain is built from TRBV11-2 and TRBJ2-1; 9 bases are shared with TRBD2. V shed 4 bases and J 0 bases; nucleotides not matched to a gene: 4. The CDR3 is made up of 16 amino acids. Germline V gene sequence: CDR1 SGHAT, CDR2 FQNNGV. The CDR3 bases are TGTGCCAGCAGCTGGGAGCGGGGGGCCTCCTACAATGAGCAGTTCTTC. Protein product: CASSWERGASYNEQFF.

The chain combines TRBV5-1 with TRBJ2-3; TRBD2 might be the D (6 bases). The V and J ends lost 0 bases and 7 bases respectively, with 15 bases between them. This CDR3 is 15 amino acids long. Germline CDR1 is SGHRS and CDR2 is YFSETQ. CDR3 sequence reads: CASSLEAGTQNTQYF. DNA of the CDR3: TGCGCCAGCAGCTTGGAGGCGGGAACACAGAATACGCAGTATTTT.

The V call is TRBV7-6, the J call TRBJ1-6; D may be TRBD1 (5 bases). Germline V gene data show CDR1 as SGHVS and CDR2 as FNYEAQ. Trimming pared 4 bases from V and 6 bases from J, leaving 13 bases between. The CDR3 loop spans 15 amino acids. This CDR3 is CASSSRVGGNSPLHF. In nucleotides, the CDR3 is TGTGCCAGCAGCTCCAGGGTAGGCGGTAATTCACCCCTCCACTTT.

The rearrangement uses TRBV7-9 and TRBJ2-5; 12 bases map to TRBD2. Trimming at V came to 4 bases and at J to 10 bases, leaving 13 bases not matched to a gene. Germline V gives CDR1 SEHNR, CDR2 FQNEAQ (reference sequence). This CDR3 contains 16 residues. For the CDR3, the DNA is TGTGCCAGCAGCTCCCAACCGGGACTAGCGGGTGCGGACCAGTACTTC. It yields the protein CASSSQPGLAGADQYF. The whole variable domain, remainder taken from reference TRBV7-9 and TRBJ2-5, is DTGVSQNPRHKITKRGQNVTFRCDPISEHNRLYWYRQTLGQGPEFLTYFQNEAQLEKSRLLSDRFSAERPKGSFSTLEIQRTEQGDSAMYLCASSSQPGLAGADQYFGPGTRLLVL.

CDR3 sequence (DNA): TGTGCCAGCATCTCTACAGGGAGCCGTCGCTCCTACGAGCAGTACTTC. It encodes CASISTGSRRSYEQYF. V is TRBV7-6 and J is TRBJ2-7; weak D call: TRBD1 (6 bases). Germline CDR1 is SGHVS and CDR2 is FNYEAQ. Trimming cost V 7 bases and J 0 bases, with 19 bases left between them. The CDR3 contains 16 residues.

This clone was observed a few times. The V call is TRBV5-4, the J call TRBJ2-4, with D hard to call. The V end was cut by 2 bases, the J end by 1 base, with 10 bases between. Looked up from germline, CDR1 is SGHNT and CDR2 is YYREEE (reference sequence). The CDR3 runs 15 residues. CDR3 in DNA: TGTGCCAGCAGCTTTCCCGGTGGGGCCAAAAACATTCAGTACTTC. Translation gives CASSFPGGAKNIQYF.

The chain links TRBV2 to TRBJ1-2, with D possibly TRBD1 on 5 matching bases. The CDR3 length is 12 residues. V lost 5 bases, J lost 2 bases, and 6 bases lay in between. Germline-derived CDR1 and CDR2 are SNHLY and FYNNEI. The CDR3 loop reads CASSSGNYGYTF. As DNA, the CDR3 is TGTGCCAGCAGTTCAGGGAACTATGGCTACACCTTC.

This clone has a single count. The rearrangement uses TRBV5-4 and TRBJ1-4; no clear D gene. The CDR3 has 12 amino acids. Trimming cost V 2 bases and J 6 bases, with 5 bases left between them. Germline loops: CDR1 SGHNT, CDR2 YYREEE (reference sequence). CDR3 in amino acids: CASSFGDEKLFF. The CDR3, as DNA: TGTGCCAGCAGCTTTGGGGATGAAAAACTGTTTTTT.